A single sample gave rise to the 10 T cell receptor beta chains below, sequenced in a study of T cells after yellow fever vaccination. TCRdb recomputed calls from the 5' RACE reads with MiXCR, one row per CDR3 protein. The repertoire holds hundreds of thousands of distinct CDR3 sequences, with roughly a fifth as singletons. Sequencing used PBMCs, obtained roughly 20 days after the first yellow fever vaccination. Receptors originate from a man aged 18 to 35 who received the YFV17D yellow fever vaccine.

This sequence joins TRBV5-1 and TRBJ1-2; D is unresolved. The germline CDR1 and CDR2 sequences are SGHRS and YFSETQ. The V gene lost 0 bases and the J gene lost 7 bases, with 13 bases spanning the gap. The length of the CDR3 is 14 residues. CDR3 sequence reads: CASSLEYRVSGYTF. CDR3 DNA: TGCGCCAGCAGCTTGGAGTACAGAGTGAGTGGCTACACCTTC. The entire variable domain, with the rest obtained from reference TRBV5-1 and TRBJ1-2, is as follows: KAGVTQTPRYLIKTRGQQVTLSCSPISGHRSVSWYQQTPGQGLQFLFEYFSETQRNKGNFPGRFSGRQFSNSRSEMNVSTLELGDSALYLCASSLEYRVSGYTFGSGTRLTVV.

This clonotype was seen once. The chain employs TRBV27 and TRBJ2-7, with 7 bases identical to TRBD1. V lost 5 bases and J lost 2; bases outside the gene matches: 9. The CDR3 spans 15 residues. The germline V gene has CDR1 MNHEY and CDR2 SMNVEV (reference sequence). The CDR3 spells CASSTLKGGAYEQYF. The DNA for the CDR3 is TGTGCCAGCAGTACGCTAAAAGGGGGCGCCTACGAGCAGTACTTC.

This clonotype has only a few counts. The genes are TRBV4-3 and TRBJ2-3; TRBD2 agrees at 12 bases. The CDR3 spans 18 residues. V gave up 0 bases and J gave up 3 bases; unmatched junction bases: 7. Germline-derived CDR1 and CDR2 are LGHNA and YSLEER. CDR3 bases: TGCGCCAGCAGCCAAGACCCTCCTAGCGGGGGGGTTACAGATACGCAGTATTTT. Encoded protein: CASSQDPPSGGVTDTQYF.

This sequence joins TRBV5-4 and TRBJ2-1, with D tentatively TRBD1 (5 bases). CDR1 SGHNT and CDR2 YYREEE come from the germline V gene (reference sequence). The CDR3 runs 14 residues. V gave up 3 bases and J gave up 6 bases, with 13 bases separating them. The CDR3, as DNA: TGTGCCAGCAGCTATGGGGCCCAGGGCAATGAGCAGTTCTTC. It encodes CASSYGAQGNEQFF.

The chain carries TRBV24-1 and TRBJ2-3; 9 bases agree with TRBD1. Germline-derived CDR1 and CDR2 are KGHDR and SFDVKD. The CDR3 extends over 15 amino acids. J lost 4 bases, V lost 4 bases, and 5 bases had no gene match. The CDR3 sequence is CATSEGTGIPDTQYF. The CDR3 DNA reads TGTGCCACCAGTGAGGGGACAGGGATCCCAGATACGCAGTATTTT.

The chain carries TRBV3-1 and TRBJ2-2; weak D call: TRBD1 (5 bases). V was cut by 4 bases and J by 4 bases, with 10 bases left in between. Germline lookup yields CDR1 LGHDT and CDR2 YNNKEL (reference sequence). CDR3 length: 14 amino acids. CDR3 in amino acids: CASSPFRGTGELFF. The CDR3 DNA reads TGTGCCAGCAGCCCTTTTAGGGGCACCGGGGAGCTGTTTTTT.

V gene TRBV7-2 combines with J gene TRBJ1-1; D gene ambiguous. The CDR3 spans 13 residues. In germline, CDR1 is SGHTA, CDR2 FQGNSA. Trimming shortened V by 2 bases and J by 4 bases, and 8 bases separated the two germline ends. The CDR3 is CASSLSRLTEAFF. Written as DNA, the CDR3 is TGTGCCAGCAGCTTATCTCGCCTCACTGAAGCTTTCTTT.

The rearrangement links TRBV15 to TRBJ2-7; 8 nucleotides align to TRBD1. Trimming took 3 bases from V and 4 from J; bases not matched to a gene: 14. In germline, CDR1 is LNHNV, CDR2 YYDKDF (reference sequence). The CDR3 totals 17 residues. This CDR3 reads CATSSRDRGPTWYEQYF. The DNA for the CDR3 is TGTGCCACCAGCAGCCGCGACAGGGGCCCGACATGGTACGAGCAGTACTTC.

The V and J genes are TRBV20-1 and TRBJ2-3; 8 bases are a match to TRBD1. Per the germline V gene, CDR1 is DFQATT and CDR2 is SNEGSKA (reference sequence). J was trimmed by 6 bases and V by 5 bases; bases with no gene match: 10. The CDR3 extends over 14 amino acids. The CDR3 bases are TGCAGTGCTGCCTCGACAGGGGAGCGGGATACGCAGTATTTT. It translates to CSAASTGERDTQYF.

The chain recombines TRBV5-4 with TRBJ2-1; 10 positions agree with TRBD2. CDR3 length: 16 amino acids. V gave up 7 bases and J gave up 8 bases; unmatched junction bases: 15. Per germline, CDR1 SGHNT and CDR2 YYREEE (reference sequence). CDR3 loop: CASGPGLAGAWYEQFF. Here the CDR3 DNA reads TGTGCCAGCGGCCCCGGGCTAGCGGGGGCCTGGTATGAGCAGTTCTTC.